The rows below give T cell receptor beta chains drawn from one sample of a study of metastatic and nonmetastatic thyroid tumors. Via MiXCR, TCRdb re-called the PCR reads. This table has roughly 40,000 clones, 12% appearing once. The specimen sequenced was blood. The receptors here all came from a male donor with papillary thyroid cancer or a benign thyroid nodule (not recorded which). Some clones in this sample may be carry-over from other donors' samples. Both conserved end residues are part of each CDR3. A D gene is named only where the DNA matches it firmly. The size of a clone is reported for some rows only, either as once, few or many, or as a class for expanded clones.

TRBV6-2/TRBV6-3	TRBD2	TRBJ2-7	NA	TGTGCCAGCAGTTTAGCGGGAGAGGGGACCTACGAGCAGTACTTC	CASSLAGEGTYEQYF
TRBV12-3/TRBV12-4	NA	TRBJ2-5	many	TGTGCCAGCAGTACCACCGGGACAAAAGAGACCCAGTACTTC	CASSTTGTKETQYF
TRBV28	TRBD2	TRBJ2-1	few	TGTGCCATCTCTAGGGCGGGGGACTACAATGAGCAGTTCTTC	CAISRAGDYNEQFF
TRBV6-2/TRBV6-3	NA	TRBJ2-1	few	TGTGCCAGCAGTTACCCATCTGAGCGTTTCTTC	CASSYPSERFF
TRBV4-2	TRBD2	TRBJ2-1	NA	TGTGCCAGCAGCCAAGATCCTCGACTAGCCCGCCGCTACAATGAGCAGTTCTTC	CASSQDPRLARRYNEQFF
TRBV6-1	TRBD1	TRBJ2-1	medium-sized	TGTGCCACCGAAGGGACAGGGGGCTCCTTTCAGCAGTTCTTC	CATEGTGGSFQQFF
TRBV2	NA	TRBJ2-1	NA	TGTGCCAGCAGTGAAGGGGTCGGGGCCCCCTACAATGAGCAGTTCTTC	CASSEGVGAPYNEQFF
TRBV4-3	TRBD1	TRBJ1-3	many	TGCGCCAGCAGCCAGACGGACAGGACTGGAAACACCATATATTTT	CASSQTDRTGNTIYF
TRBV7-2	TRBD2	TRBJ2-3	many	TGTGCCAGCAGCTTACTTCGGGCGGGAGGGCTCGATACGCAGTATTTT	CASSLLRAGGLDTQYF
TRBV12-3/TRBV12-4	TRBD2	TRBJ2-1	many	TGTGCCAGCCGATACTGGCGGGGGAACAATGAGCAGTTCTTC	CASRYWRGNNEQFF
TRBV10-1	TRBD2	TRBJ2-1	many	TGCGCCAGCAGCCTAGCGGGGACTTACAATGAGCAGTTCTTC	CASSLAGTYNEQFF